This T cell receptor (beta chain) derives from a study of T-cell reconstitution after alpha-beta-depleted transplantation in children. Study conclusions and caveats: Among T cells one year after transplant, newly produced cells accounted for most counts and diversity. In patients about two months after transplant, alpha-beta T cells reportedly arose from several hundred expanded graft clones.

This clonotype came up a few times. The antigen is unknown. Germline trimming cut 1 base from V and 4 bases from J; bases unmatched to any gene: 9. CDR3 length: 17 amino acids. The germline V gene encodes CDR1 LGHDT and CDR2 YNNKEL (reference sequence). Preparation of the TCRbeta library used unique molecular identifiers. TCRdb itself ran the PCR reads through MiXCR, one entry per CDR3 protein. Counted here are 780,000 or so distinct CDR3 sequences, around 17% occurring once; the ten biggest clones make up roughly 5%. The sequencing used PBMCs, mostly from graft donor cells, collected 360 days after TCRalphabeta/CD19-depleted stem cell transplant. The J gene is TRBJ2-1, the V gene TRBV3-1, with 8 bases fitting TRBD1. The receptor was derived from a male patient aged 10 to 17 who had a stem cell transplant for acute lymphoblastic leukemia, so the T cells may come from the graft donor. The CDR3 is CASSQVLRDRPYNEQFF. The DNA of the CDR3 is TGTGCCAGCAGCCAAGTGTTACGGGACAGGCCGTACAATGAGCAGTTCTTC.